What follows describes a single T cell receptor beta chain. Its antigen is currently unknown. One to two pinch biopsies were taken from the rectum during colonoscopy. The data derive from a study of pediatric ulcerative colitis. Measured with immunoSEQ multiplex PCR; TCRdb has only the in-frame clones, and not every one. The table lists tens of thousands of clones, roughly two thirds of them singletons. Study-level results: Rectal pinch biopsies may have included blood-derived T cells, especially in patients with overt colitis. Blood-rectal clonal overlap within each person was significantly higher in ulcerative colitis patients than controls. Two patients had blood samples with substantially reduced template counts. Total lymphocyte DNA, not sorted subsets, was the template.

The length of the CDR3 is 16 residues. Trimming took off 3 bases at V and 5 bases at J, with 20 bases between the two ends. Per the germline V gene, CDR1 is SGHRS and CDR2 is YFSETQ. The chain combines TRBV5-1 with TRBJ2-5; tentatively, D is TRBD1 or TRBD2 (5 bases each). This sequence originates from a boy aged 5 to 17 with severe ulcerative colitis. Sequenced: gut tissue. CDR3 DNA sequence: TGCGCCAGCAGCTGGGACGGTCGGGTCGGAATCGAGACCCAGTACTTC. This encodes CASSWDGRVGIETQYF. The complete variable domain, with remaining parts taken from reference TRBV5-1 and TRBJ2-5, reads KAGVTQTPRYLIKTRGQQVTLSCSPISGHRSVSWYQQTPGQGLQFLFEYFSETQRNKGNFPGRFSGRQFSNSRSEMNVSTLELGDSALYLCASSWDGRVGIETQYFGPGTRLLVL.